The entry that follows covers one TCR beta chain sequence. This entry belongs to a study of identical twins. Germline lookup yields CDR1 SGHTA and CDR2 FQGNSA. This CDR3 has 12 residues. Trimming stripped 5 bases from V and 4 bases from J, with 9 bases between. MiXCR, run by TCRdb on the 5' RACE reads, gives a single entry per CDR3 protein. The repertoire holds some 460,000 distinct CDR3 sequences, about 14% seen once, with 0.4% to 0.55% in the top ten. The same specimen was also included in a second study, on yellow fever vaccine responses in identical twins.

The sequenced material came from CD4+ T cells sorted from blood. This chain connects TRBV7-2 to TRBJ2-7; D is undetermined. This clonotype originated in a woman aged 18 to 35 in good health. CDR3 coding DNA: TGTGCCAGCAGCCACGGTCAGTACGAGCAGTACTTC. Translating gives CASSHGQYEQYF.